This TCR beta chain comes out of a study of response to subunit inactivated influenza vaccine. MiXCR, run by TCRdb on the RT-PCR reads, gives a single entry per CDR3 protein. The sample lists more than 700,000 distinct CDR3 sequences, over 20% occurring once. The CDR3 contains 16 residues. V lost 7 bases and J 2 bases, leaving 21 bases between the germline ends. The germline V gene has CDR1 MNHNS and CDR2 SASEGT. This clonotype has only a few counts. Its antigen remains unknown. Study-wide points: There was a suggestion from the authors that each seasonal influenza vaccination recruits few new T cells.

The sequence derives from a man aged 45-65 years who received an inactivated influenza vaccine. The starting material was PBMCs from blood, obtained about 5 days after vaccination. The chain joins TRBV6-1 to TRBJ2-7; D is unclear. In DNA, the CDR3 is TGTGCCAGCACCGACCTACCCTCTAGTCCAACCTACGAGCAGTACTTC. Translated, it gives CASTDLPSSPTYEQYF.